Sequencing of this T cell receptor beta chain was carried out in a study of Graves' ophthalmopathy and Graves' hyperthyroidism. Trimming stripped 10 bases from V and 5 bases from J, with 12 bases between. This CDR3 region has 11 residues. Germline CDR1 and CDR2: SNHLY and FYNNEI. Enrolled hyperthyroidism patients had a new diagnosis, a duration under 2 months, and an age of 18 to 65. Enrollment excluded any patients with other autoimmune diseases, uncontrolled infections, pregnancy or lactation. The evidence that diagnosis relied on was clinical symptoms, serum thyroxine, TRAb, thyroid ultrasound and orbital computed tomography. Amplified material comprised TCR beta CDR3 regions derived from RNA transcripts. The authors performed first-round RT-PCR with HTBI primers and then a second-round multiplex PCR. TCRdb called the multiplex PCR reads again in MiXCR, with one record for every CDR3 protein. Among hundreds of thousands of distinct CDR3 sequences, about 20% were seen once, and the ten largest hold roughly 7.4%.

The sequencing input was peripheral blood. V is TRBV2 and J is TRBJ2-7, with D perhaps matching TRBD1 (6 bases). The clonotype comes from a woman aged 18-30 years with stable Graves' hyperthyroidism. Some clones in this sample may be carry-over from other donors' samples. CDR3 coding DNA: TGTGCCATTACAGGGAATGACGAGCAGTACTTC. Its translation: CAITGNDEQYF.